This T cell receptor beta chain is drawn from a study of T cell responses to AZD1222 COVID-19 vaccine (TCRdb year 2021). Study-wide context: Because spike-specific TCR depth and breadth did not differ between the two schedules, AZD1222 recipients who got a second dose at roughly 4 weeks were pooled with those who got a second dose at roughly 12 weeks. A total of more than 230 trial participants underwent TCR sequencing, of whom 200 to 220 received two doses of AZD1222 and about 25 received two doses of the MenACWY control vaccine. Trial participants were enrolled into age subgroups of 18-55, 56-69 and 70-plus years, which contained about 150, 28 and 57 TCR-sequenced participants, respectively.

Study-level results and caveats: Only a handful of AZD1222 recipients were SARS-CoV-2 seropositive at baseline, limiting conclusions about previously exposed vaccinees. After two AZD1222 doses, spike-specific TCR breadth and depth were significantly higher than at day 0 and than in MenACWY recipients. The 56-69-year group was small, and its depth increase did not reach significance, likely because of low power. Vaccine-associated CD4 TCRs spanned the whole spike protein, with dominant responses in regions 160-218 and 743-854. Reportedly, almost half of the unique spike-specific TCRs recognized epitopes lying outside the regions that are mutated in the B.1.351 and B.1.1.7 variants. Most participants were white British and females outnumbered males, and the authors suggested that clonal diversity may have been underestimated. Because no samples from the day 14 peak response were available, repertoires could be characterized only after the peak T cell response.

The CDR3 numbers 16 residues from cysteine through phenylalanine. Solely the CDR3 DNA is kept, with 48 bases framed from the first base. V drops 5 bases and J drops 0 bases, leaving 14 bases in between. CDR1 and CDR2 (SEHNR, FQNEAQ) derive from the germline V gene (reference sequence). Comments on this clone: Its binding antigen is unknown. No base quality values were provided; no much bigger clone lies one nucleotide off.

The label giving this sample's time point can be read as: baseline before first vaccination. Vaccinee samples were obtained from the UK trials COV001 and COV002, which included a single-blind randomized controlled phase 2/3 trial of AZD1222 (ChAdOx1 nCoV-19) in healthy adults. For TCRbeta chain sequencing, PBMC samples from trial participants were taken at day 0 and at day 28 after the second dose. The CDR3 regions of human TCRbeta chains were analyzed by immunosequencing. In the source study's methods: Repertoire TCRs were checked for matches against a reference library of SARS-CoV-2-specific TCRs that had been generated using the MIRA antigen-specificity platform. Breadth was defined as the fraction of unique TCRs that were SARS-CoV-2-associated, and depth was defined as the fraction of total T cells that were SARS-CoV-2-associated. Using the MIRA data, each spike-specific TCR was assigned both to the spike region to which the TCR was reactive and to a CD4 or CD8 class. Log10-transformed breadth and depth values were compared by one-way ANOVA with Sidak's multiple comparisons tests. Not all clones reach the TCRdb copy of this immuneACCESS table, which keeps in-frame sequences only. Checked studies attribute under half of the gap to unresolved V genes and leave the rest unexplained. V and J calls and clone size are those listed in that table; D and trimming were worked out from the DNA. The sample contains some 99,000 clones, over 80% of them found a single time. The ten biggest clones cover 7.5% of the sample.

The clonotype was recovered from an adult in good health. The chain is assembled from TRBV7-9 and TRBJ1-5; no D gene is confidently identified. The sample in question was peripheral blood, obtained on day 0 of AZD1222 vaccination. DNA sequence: TGTGCCAGCAGCAGAGAAGGAGTTTATAGCAATCAGCCCCAGCATTTT. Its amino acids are CASSREGVYSNQPQHF.